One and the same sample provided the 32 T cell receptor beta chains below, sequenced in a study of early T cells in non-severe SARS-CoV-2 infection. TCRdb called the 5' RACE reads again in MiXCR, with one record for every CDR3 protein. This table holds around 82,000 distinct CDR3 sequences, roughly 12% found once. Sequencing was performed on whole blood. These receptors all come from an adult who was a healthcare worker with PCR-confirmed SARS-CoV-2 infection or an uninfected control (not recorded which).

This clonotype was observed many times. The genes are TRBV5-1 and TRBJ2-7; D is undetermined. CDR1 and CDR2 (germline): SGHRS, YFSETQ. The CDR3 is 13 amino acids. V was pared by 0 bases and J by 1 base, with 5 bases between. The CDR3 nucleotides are TGCGCCAGCAGCTTGGAGATATCCTACGAGCAGTACTTC. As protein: CASSLEISYEQYF.

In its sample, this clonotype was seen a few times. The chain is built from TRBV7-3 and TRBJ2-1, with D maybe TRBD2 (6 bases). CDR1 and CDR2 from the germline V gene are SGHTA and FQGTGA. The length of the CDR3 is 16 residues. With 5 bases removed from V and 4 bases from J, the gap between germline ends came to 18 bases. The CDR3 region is CASSAGIRDLYNEQFF. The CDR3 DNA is TGTGCCAGCAGCGCAGGGATCCGGGACTTATACAATGAGCAGTTCTTC. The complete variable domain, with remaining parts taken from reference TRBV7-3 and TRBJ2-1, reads GAGVSQTPSNKVTEKGKYVELRCDPISGHTALYWYRQSLGQGPEFLIYFQGTGAADDSGLPNDRFFAVRPEGSVSTLKIQRTERGDSAVYLCASSAGIRDLYNEQFFGPGTRLTVL.

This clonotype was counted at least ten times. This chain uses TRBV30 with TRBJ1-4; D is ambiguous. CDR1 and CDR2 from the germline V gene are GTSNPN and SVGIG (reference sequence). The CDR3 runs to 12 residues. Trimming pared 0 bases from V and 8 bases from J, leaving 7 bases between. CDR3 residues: CAWSVRPEKLFF. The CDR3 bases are TGTGCCTGGAGTGTACGGCCCGAAAAACTGTTTTTT.

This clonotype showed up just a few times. In nucleotides, the CDR3 is TGTGCCAGCAGTTACTCATGGAGTTACACCGGGGAGCTGTTTTTT. It specifies CASSYSWSYTGELFF. V is TRBV6-5 and J is TRBJ2-2; D ambiguous. Germline-derived CDR1 and CDR2 are MNHEY and SVGAGI. CDR3 length: 15 amino acids. V dropped 0 bases and J dropped 3 bases, with 8 bases sitting between them.

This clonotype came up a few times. The CDR3 here is CASSNTGESPLHF. CDR3 sequence (DNA): TGTGCCAGCAGTAACACAGGGGAATCACCCCTCCACTTT. This chain connects TRBV6-4 to TRBJ1-6; TRBD1 matches 7 bases. V lost 5 bases, J lost 10 bases, and 5 bases stayed unmatched. The CDR3 has 13 amino acids. Germline V gene sequence: CDR1 MRHNA, CDR2 SNTAGT.

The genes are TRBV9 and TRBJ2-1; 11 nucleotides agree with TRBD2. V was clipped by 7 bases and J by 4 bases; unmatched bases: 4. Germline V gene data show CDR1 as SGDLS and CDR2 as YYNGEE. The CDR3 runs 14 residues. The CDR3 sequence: CASGGLADYNEQFF. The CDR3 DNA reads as TGTGCCAGCGGGGGACTAGCGGATTACAATGAGCAGTTCTTC.

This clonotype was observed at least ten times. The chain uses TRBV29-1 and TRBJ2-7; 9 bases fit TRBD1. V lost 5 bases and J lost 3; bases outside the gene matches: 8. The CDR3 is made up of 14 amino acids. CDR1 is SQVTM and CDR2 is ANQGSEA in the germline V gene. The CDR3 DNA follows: TGCAGCGTTAGGGACAGGGAAAGACTCTACGAGCAGTACTTC. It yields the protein CSVRDRERLYEQYF.

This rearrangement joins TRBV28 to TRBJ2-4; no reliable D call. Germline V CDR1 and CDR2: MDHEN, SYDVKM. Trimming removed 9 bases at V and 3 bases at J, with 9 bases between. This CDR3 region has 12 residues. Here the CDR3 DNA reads TGTGCCAGTCGGACGGGCAAAAACATTCAGTACTTC. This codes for CASRTGKNIQYF.

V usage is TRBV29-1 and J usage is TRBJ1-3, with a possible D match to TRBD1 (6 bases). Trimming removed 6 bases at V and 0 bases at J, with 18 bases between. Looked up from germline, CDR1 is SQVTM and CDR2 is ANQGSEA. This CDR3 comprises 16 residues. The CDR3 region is CSVLGGKGSSGNTIYF. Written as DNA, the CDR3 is TGCAGCGTCCTAGGGGGGAAGGGGAGCTCTGGAAACACCATATATTTT.

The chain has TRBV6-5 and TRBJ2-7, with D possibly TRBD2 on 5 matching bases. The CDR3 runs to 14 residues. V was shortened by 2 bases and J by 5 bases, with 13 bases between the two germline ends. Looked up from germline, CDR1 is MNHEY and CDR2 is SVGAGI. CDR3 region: CASSYGERANEQYF. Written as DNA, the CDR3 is TGTGCCAGCAGTTACGGCGAGAGGGCGAACGAGCAGTACTTC.

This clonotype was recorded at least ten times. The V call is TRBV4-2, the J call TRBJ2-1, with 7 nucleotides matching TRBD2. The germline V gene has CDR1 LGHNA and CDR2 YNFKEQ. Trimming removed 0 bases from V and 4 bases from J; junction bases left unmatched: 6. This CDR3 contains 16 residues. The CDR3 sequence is CASSQDQSGVYNEQFF. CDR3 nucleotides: TGTGCCAGCAGCCAAGATCAGAGCGGGGTTTACAATGAGCAGTTCTTC.

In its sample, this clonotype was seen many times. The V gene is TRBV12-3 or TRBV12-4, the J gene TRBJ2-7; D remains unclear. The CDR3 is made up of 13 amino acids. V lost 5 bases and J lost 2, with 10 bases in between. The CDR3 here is CASSATTPYEQYF. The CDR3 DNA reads TGTGCCAGCAGTGCCACAACACCCTACGAGCAGTACTTC.

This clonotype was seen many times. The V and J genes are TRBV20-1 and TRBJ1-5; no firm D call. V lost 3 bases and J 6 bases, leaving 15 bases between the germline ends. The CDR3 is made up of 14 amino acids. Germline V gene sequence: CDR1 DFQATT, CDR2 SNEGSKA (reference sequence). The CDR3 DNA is TGCAGTGCTAGCCGGACGGGCTCGGGTCAGCCCCAGCATTTT. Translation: CSASRTGSGQPQHF.

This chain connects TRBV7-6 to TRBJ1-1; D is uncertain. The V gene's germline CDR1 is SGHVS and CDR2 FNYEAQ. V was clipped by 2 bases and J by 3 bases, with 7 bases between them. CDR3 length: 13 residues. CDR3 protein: CASSLTTDTEAFF. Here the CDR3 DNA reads TGTGCCAGCAGCTTAACGACTGACACTGAAGCTTTCTTT.

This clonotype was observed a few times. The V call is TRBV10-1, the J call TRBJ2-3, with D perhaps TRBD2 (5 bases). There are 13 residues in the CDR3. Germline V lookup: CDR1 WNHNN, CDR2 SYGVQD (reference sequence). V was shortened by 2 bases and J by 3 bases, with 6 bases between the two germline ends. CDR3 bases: TGCGCCAGCAGTGAGATAGCGACAGATACGCAGTATTTT. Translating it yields CASSEIATDTQYF.

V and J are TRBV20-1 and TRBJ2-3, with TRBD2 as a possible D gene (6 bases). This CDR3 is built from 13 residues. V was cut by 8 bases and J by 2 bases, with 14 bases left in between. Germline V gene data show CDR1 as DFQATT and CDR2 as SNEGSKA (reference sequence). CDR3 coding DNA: TGCAGTCCCGGGACTCTACACACAGATACGCAGTATTTT. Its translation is CSPGTLHTDTQYF.

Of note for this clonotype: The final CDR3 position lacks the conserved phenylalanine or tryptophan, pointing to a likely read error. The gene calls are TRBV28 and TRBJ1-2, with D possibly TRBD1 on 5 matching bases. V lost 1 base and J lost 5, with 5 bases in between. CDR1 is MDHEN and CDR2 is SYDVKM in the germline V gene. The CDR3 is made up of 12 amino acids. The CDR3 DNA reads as TGTGCCAGCAGTTTATCAGGGTATGGCTACACCTCC. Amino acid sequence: CASSLSGYGYTS.

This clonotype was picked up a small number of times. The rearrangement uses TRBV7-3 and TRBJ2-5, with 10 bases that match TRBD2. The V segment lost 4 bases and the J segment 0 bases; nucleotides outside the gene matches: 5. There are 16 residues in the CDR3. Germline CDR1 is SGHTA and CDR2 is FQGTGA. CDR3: CASSSGLAAYQETQYF. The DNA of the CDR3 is TGTGCCAGCAGCTCCGGACTAGCGGCCTACCAAGAGACCCAGTACTTC.

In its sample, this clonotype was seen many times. This CDR3 reads CASSQDLRREGRRSYEQYF. In nucleotides, the CDR3 is TGCGCCAGCAGCCAAGATTTGCGGCGGGAGGGCCGTAGGTCCTACGAGCAGTACTTC. The V call is TRBV4-1, the J call TRBJ2-7; 9 nucleotides line up with TRBD2. The CDR3 has 19 amino acids. The germline gives CDR1 MGHRA, CDR2 YSYEKL. V gave up 0 bases and J gave up 1 base; unmatched junction bases: 13.

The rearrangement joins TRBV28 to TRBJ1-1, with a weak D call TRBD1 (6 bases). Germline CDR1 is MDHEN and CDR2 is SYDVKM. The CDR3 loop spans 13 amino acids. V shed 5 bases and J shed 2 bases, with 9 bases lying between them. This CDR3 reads CASSGQINTEAFF. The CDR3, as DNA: TGTGCCAGCAGTGGACAGATCAACACTGAAGCTTTCTTT.

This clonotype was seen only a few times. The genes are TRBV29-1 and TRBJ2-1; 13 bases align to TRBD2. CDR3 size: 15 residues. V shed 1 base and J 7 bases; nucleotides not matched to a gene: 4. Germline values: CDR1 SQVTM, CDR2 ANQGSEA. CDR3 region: CSVEGGLAGSNEQFF. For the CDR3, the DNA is TGCAGCGTTGAAGGGGGACTAGCGGGAAGTAATGAGCAGTTCTTC.

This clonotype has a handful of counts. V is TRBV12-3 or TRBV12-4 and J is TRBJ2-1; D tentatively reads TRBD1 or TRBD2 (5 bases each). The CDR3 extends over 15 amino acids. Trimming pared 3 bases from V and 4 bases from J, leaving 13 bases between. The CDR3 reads CASSFGGVGYNEQFF. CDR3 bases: TGTGCCAGCAGTTTTGGGGGAGTAGGGTACAATGAGCAGTTCTTC.

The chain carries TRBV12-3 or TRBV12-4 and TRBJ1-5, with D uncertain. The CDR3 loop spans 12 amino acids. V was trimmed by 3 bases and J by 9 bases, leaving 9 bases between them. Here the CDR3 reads CASSFLLGPQHF. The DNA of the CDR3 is TGTGCCAGCAGTTTTCTCCTAGGGCCCCAGCATTTT.

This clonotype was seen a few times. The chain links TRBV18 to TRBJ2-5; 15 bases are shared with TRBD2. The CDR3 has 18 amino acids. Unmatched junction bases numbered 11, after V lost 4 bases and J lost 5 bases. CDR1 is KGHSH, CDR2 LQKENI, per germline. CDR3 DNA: TGTGCCAGCTCACAAGGACTAGCGGGAGGGCCTCAGTCGGAGACCCAGTACTTC. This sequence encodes CASSQGLAGGPQSETQYF.

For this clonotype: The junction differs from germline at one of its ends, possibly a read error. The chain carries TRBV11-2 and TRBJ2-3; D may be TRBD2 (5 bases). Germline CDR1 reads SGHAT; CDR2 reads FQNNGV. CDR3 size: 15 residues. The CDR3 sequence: CASSFELRGTDTQYF. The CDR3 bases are TGCGCCAGCAGCTTCGAACTTCGGGGAACAGATACGCAGTATTTT.

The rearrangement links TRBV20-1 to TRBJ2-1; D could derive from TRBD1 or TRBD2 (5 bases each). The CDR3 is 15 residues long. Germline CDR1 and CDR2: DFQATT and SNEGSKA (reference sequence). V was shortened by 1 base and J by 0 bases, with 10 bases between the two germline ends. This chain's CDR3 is CSARGGTSSYNEQFF. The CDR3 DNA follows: TGCAGTGCTAGAGGTGGGACGAGCTCCTACAATGAGCAGTTCTTC.

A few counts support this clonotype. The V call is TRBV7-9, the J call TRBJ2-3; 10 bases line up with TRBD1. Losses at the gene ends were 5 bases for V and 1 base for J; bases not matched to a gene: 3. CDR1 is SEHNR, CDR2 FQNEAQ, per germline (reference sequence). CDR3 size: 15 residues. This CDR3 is CASSRDRGGTDTQYF. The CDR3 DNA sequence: TGTGCCAGCAGCCGGGACAGGGGAGGCACAGATACGCAGTATTTT.

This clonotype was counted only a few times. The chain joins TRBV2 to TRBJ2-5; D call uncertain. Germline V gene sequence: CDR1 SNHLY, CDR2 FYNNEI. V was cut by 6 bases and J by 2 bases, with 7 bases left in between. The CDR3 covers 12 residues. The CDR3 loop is CASRAQQETQYF. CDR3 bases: TGTGCCAGCAGGGCCCAACAAGAGACCCAGTACTTC.

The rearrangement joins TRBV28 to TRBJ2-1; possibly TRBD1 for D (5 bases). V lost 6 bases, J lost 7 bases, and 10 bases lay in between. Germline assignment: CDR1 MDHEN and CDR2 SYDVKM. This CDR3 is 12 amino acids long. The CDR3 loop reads CASRADTNEQFF. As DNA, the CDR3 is TGTGCCAGCAGGGCGGACACGAATGAGCAGTTCTTC. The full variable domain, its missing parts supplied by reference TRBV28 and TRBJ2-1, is DVKVTQSSRYLVKRTGEKVFLECVQDMDHENMFWYRQDPGLGLRLIYFSYDVKMKEKGDIPEGYSVSREKKERFSLILESASTNQTSMYLCASRADTNEQFFGPGTRLTVL.

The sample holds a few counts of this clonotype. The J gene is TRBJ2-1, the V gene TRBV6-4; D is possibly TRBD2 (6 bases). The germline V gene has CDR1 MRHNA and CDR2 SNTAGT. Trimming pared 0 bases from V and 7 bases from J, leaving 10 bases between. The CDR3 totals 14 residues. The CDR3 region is CASSDSEGANEQFF. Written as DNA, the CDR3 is TGTGCCAGCAGTGACTCGGAGGGAGCTAATGAGCAGTTCTTC.

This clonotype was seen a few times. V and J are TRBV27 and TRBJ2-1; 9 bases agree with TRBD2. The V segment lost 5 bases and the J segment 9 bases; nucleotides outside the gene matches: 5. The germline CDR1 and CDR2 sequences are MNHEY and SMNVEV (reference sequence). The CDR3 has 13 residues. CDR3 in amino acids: CASSLRGLAEQFF. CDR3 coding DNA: TGTGCCAGCAGTCTACGGGGACTAGCTGAGCAGTTCTTC.

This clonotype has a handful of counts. The CDR3 nucleotides are TGTGCCTGGAGGTTAACTGAAGCTTTCTTT. Amino acids: CAWRLTEAFF. V and J are TRBV30 and TRBJ1-1; D uncertain. The germline V and J ends were trimmed by 3 bases and 5 bases, with 4 bases remaining between them. This CDR3 spans 10 amino acids. Germline V gene data show CDR1 as GTSNPN and CDR2 as SVGIG (reference sequence).